This T cell receptor (beta chain) was recorded in a study of early T cells in non-severe SARS-CoV-2 infection. About the research overall: Sequenced material consisted of bulk RNA (from unsorted whole blood), and chains were unpaired.

Findings of the study overall: Private and CD4 specificities were missed by VDJdb matching, which favored anti-spike CD8 responses.

This CDR3 has 18 amino acids. Individual cDNA molecules were tagged with unique molecular identifiers. TCRdb recomputed calls from the 5' RACE reads with MiXCR, one row per CDR3 protein. The sample carries some 66,000 distinct CDR3 sequences, around 8.7% recorded once. This clonotype was seen more than once but under ten times. Its specificity is unknown. The chain uses TRBV21-1 and TRBJ2-7; the D call TRBD1 from the table was never checked on the DNA. TRBV21-1 is termed a pseudogene. The source of this sequence is an adult who was a healthcare worker with PCR-confirmed SARS-CoV-2 infection or an uninfected control (not recorded which). Source material: whole blood. The CDR3 DNA is TGTGCCAGCAGCACCCGGGACAGGGAGGGTCCCAGGAACTACGAGCAGTACTTC. Its protein product is CASSTRDREGPRNYEQYF.